Shown below are 29 T cell receptor beta chains from a single sample sequenced in a study of monozygotic twins with cystic fibrosis. Measured with immunoSEQ multiplex PCR; TCRdb has only the in-frame clones, and not every one. The data contain 30,000 to 45,000 clones, 84% of them singletons. The sample was blood. The receptors shown here come from a girl aged 2 to 10 with cystic fibrosis.

The J gene is TRBJ2-7, the V gene TRBV6-1, with D unclear. CDR1 and CDR2 from the germline V gene are MNHNS and SASEGT. The CDR3 has 13 amino acids. Trimming pared 3 bases from V and 3 bases from J, leaving 9 bases between. CDR3 DNA: TGTGCCAGCAGTGACGGTCTTTTCTACGAGCAGTACTTC. Translating it yields CASSDGLFYEQYF.

The chain links TRBV5-1 to TRBJ1-1; TRBD1 aligns across 11 bases. CDR1 SGHRS and CDR2 YFSETQ come from the germline V gene. V was pared by 3 bases and J by 4 bases, with 5 bases of the junction left unmatched. The CDR3 totals 15 residues. The DNA of the CDR3 is TGCGCCAGCAGCTCCTCCGGGACAGGGGGCACTGAAGCTTTCTTT. This translates into CASSSSGTGGTEAFF.

This chain connects TRBV5-4 to TRBJ2-1, with 9 bases that match TRBD1. From germline, CDR1 is SGHNT and CDR2 YYREEE (reference sequence). V shed 1 base, J shed 7 bases, and the junction held 9 bases outside the gene matches. CDR3 length: 16 residues. The CDR3 DNA follows: TGTGCCAGCAGCTTGAAACGGGACAGGGTCAATAATGAGCAGTTCTTC. Translation gives CASSLKRDRVNNEQFF.

The chain uses TRBV5-6 and TRBJ1-2; D is perhaps TRBD1 (5 bases). Trimming removed 0 bases at V and 3 bases at J, with 12 bases between. Germline values: CDR1 SGHDT, CDR2 YYEEEE. This CDR3 has 15 residues. The CDR3 spells CASSLDGGLDYGYTF. CDR3 nucleotide sequence: TGTGCCAGCAGCTTGGATGGGGGTTTGGACTATGGCTACACCTTC.

The gene calls are TRBV7-2 and TRBJ1-6, with D maybe TRBD1 (5 bases). Germline V CDR1 and CDR2: SGHTA, FQGNSA. The ends were cut back, 1 base at V and 7 bases at J, with 20 bases in the middle. The CDR3 extends over 18 amino acids. The CDR3 coding sequence is TGTGCCAGCAGCTTAGAGGTACTGGGGGAGTCTGGCAATTCACCCCTCCACTTT. This encodes CASSLEVLGESGNSPLHF.

The gene calls are TRBV15 and TRBJ1-5, with 7 positions matching TRBD1. The V gene's germline CDR1 is LNHNV and CDR2 YYDKDF (reference sequence). CDR3 length: 15 residues. Losses at the gene ends were 0 bases for V and 4 bases for J; bases not matched to a gene: 3. CDR3 DNA: TGTGCCACCAGCAGAGACCGACAGGGAAATCAGCCCCAGCATTTT. This sequence encodes CATSRDRQGNQPQHF.

This sequence joins TRBV5-1 and TRBJ2-3; TRBD2 aligns across 13 bases. J was trimmed by 4 bases and V by 2 bases; bases with no gene match: 4. Germline values: CDR1 SGHRS, CDR2 YFSETQ. The CDR3 extends over 16 amino acids. The chain's CDR3 is CASSLWTSGGADTQYF. CDR3 bases: TGCGCCAGCAGCTTATGGACTAGCGGGGGCGCAGATACGCAGTATTTT.

This clone occurred a few times. The chain joins TRBV7-3 to TRBJ2-7; D remains unclear. Germline V CDR1 and CDR2: SGHTA, FQGTGA. This CDR3 has 13 residues. V was pared by 5 bases and J by 1 base, with 9 bases between. The CDR3 reads CASSISPSYEQYF. CDR3 nucleotide sequence: TGTGCCAGCAGCATCTCCCCATCCTACGAGCAGTACTTC.

The V call is TRBV11-1, the J call TRBJ2-7; D remains unclear. Between the trimmed V and J ends, which lost 5 bases and 5 bases, there was a span of 13 bases. Germline assignment: CDR1 SGHAT and CDR2 FQDESV (reference sequence). CDR3 length: 13 residues. CDR3 sequence: CASSLHGSDEQYF. The CDR3 DNA follows: TGTGCCAGCAGCCTCCATGGATCTGACGAGCAGTACTTC.

CDR3 sequence (DNA): TGCAGTGCGCCCGACAGGCTCTACACCTTC. Its protein is CSAPDRLYTF. The rearrangement links TRBV20-1 to TRBJ1-2; possible D gene TRBD1, 6 bases. The V gene lost 6 bases and the J gene lost 10 bases, with 12 bases spanning the gap. The CDR3 covers 10 residues. Germline V gene sequence: CDR1 DFQATT, CDR2 SNEGSKA (reference sequence).

The chain combines TRBV9 with TRBJ1-2; D is unresolved. The CDR3 contains 12 residues. Germline CDR1 SGDLS, CDR2 YYNGEE. Trimming stripped 0 bases from V and 5 bases from J, with 5 bases between. The CDR3 DNA reads as TGTGCCAGCAGCGTAGGCGTATATGGCTACACCTTC. Translated: CASSVGVYGYTF.

The V call is TRBV7-8, the J call TRBJ1-2; possibly TRBD1 for D (6 bases). Germline CDR1 reads SGHVS; CDR2 reads FQNEAQ. This CDR3 is built from 14 residues. The V end lost 6 bases, the J end lost 4 bases, and 15 bases lay between the germline ends. CDR3 region: CASSTGTRGYGYTF. The CDR3 nucleotides are TGTGCCAGCAGTACAGGGACAAGGGGCTATGGCTACACCTTC.

The V call is TRBV30, the J call TRBJ2-3; TRBD2 aligns across 7 bases. Germline loops: CDR1 GTSNPN, CDR2 SVGIG (reference sequence). Trimming removed 2 bases from V and 4 bases from J; junction bases left unmatched: 15. The CDR3 contains 17 residues. CDR3 protein: CAWSLTTTSSLADTQYF. The CDR3 DNA sequence: TGTGCCTGGAGTCTCACTACGACTAGCTCTCTGGCAGATACGCAGTATTTT.

This clone was seen only once. The V gene is TRBV6-5, the J gene TRBJ1-1; D is ambiguous. There are 16 residues in the CDR3. The V end was cut by 2 bases, the J end by 5 bases, with 18 bases between. Germline V gives CDR1 MNHEY, CDR2 SVGAGI. CDR3 residues: CASSYGLIAKKTEAFF. CDR3 bases: TGTGCCAGCAGTTACGGTTTGATCGCCAAGAAGACTGAAGCTTTCTTT.

J is TRBJ2-2 and V is TRBV5-1, with 7 bases fitting TRBD2. CDR1 and CDR2 from the germline V gene are SGHRS and YFSETQ. The CDR3 covers 17 residues. V was pared by 4 bases and J by 6 bases, with 15 bases of the junction left unmatched. CDR3 nucleotides: TGCGCCAGCAGCCCCATAGCGGGCGGCCACCCGGCCGGGGAGCTGTTTTTT. Translated: CASSPIAGGHPAGELFF.

CDR3 loop: CASSVSGVFGGNTIYF. CDR3 coding DNA: TGTGCCAGCAGTGTTTCGGGGGTATTTGGAGGAAACACCATATATTTT. The rearrangement links TRBV25-1 to TRBJ1-3; a weak D match, TRBD1 (5 bases). The CDR3 covers 16 residues. Per the germline V gene, CDR1 is MGHDK and CDR2 is SYGVNS. Trimming shortened V by 4 bases and J by 4 bases, and 17 bases separated the two germline ends.

The DNA of the CDR3 is TGTGCCAGCAGCTCGCGGACAGCACAAGAGACCCAGTACTTC. Protein product: CASSSRTAQETQYF. This chain uses TRBV13 with TRBJ2-5; TRBD1 is a possible D gene (6 bases). The CDR3 runs 14 residues. The germline CDR1 and CDR2 sequences are PRHDT and FYEKMQ (reference sequence). The V and J ends lost 4 bases and 2 bases respectively, with 11 bases between them.

V is TRBV14 and J is TRBJ1-1; D remains ambiguous. CDR3 length: 14 residues. Per germline, CDR1 SGHDN and CDR2 FVKESK. Trimming removed 3 bases at V and 4 bases at J, with 12 bases between. CDR3 nucleotides: TGTGCCAGCAGCCACTCCGCAGGCCCCACTGAAGCTTTCTTT. This codes for CASSHSAGPTEAFF.

The rearrangement uses TRBV5-4 and TRBJ2-3, with 16 bases lining up with TRBD2. The CDR3 covers 19 residues. V lost 3 bases and J lost 0; bases outside the gene matches: 7. Germline values: CDR1 SGHNT, CDR2 YYREEE (reference sequence). The CDR3 DNA reads TGTGCCAGCAGCTCCCCGGGACTAGCGGGGGGGACCAGCACAGATACGCAGTATTTT. Translated: CASSSPGLAGGTSTDTQYF.

CDR3 loop: CATSPEQGWVTEAFF. CDR3 nucleotides: TGTGCCACCAGCCCAGAACAGGGGTGGGTCACTGAAGCTTTCTTT. This sequence joins TRBV15 and TRBJ1-1, with 7 bases fitting TRBD1. Per the germline V gene, CDR1 is LNHNV and CDR2 is YYDKDF (reference sequence). With V trimmed by 5 bases and J by 4 bases, 10 bases remained unmatched. This CDR3 region has 15 residues.

The chain links TRBV5-1 to TRBJ1-4; D is uncertain. The V end lost 4 bases, the J end lost 0 bases, and 7 bases lay between the germline ends. The CDR3 has 14 residues. CDR1 and CDR2 from the germline V gene are SGHRS and YFSETQ. The CDR3 region is CASSAIATNEKLFF. The CDR3, as DNA: TGCGCCAGCAGCGCCATTGCAACTAATGAAAAACTGTTTTTT. The variable domain in full, completed from reference TRBV5-1 and TRBJ1-4, reads KAGVTQTPRYLIKTRGQQVTLSCSPISGHRSVSWYQQTPGQGLQFLFEYFSETQRNKGNFPGRFSGRQFSNSRSEMNVSTLELGDSALYLCASSAIATNEKLFFGSGTQLSVL.

The genes are TRBV5-6 and TRBJ1-2; TRBD1 might be the D (5 bases). Germline V lookup: CDR1 SGHDT, CDR2 YYEEEE. This CDR3 has 12 residues. The V end lost 2 bases, the J end lost 8 bases, and 10 bases lay between the germline ends. The CDR3 region has the DNA TGTGCCAGCAGCTTTACAGGTGGAGGCTACACCTTC. Translated, it gives CASSFTGGGYTF.

The chain carries TRBV9 and TRBJ2-1; D remains ambiguous. CDR1 is SGDLS and CDR2 is YYNGEE in the germline V gene. The CDR3 has 14 residues. V lost 1 base to trimming and J lost 5 bases, with 10 bases between them. Here the CDR3 DNA reads TGTGCCAGCAGCGTAAGTGGTGCGGACAATGAGCAGTTCTTC. Residues: CASSVSGADNEQFF.

The chain recombines TRBV6-4 with TRBJ2-5; TRBD2 matches 11 bases. With V trimmed by 4 bases and J by 5 bases, 6 bases remained unmatched. Germline loops: CDR1 MRHNA, CDR2 SNTAGT. CDR3 length equals 15 residues. CDR3 residues: CASSVTSGGAETQYF. The CDR3 DNA sequence: TGTGCCAGCAGTGTCACTAGCGGGGGTGCTGAGACCCAGTACTTC.

The V call is TRBV11-1, the J call TRBJ2-3; 9 bases align to TRBD1. The CDR3 covers 14 residues. V lost 5 bases, J lost 4 bases, and 4 bases stayed unmatched. The germline V gene encodes CDR1 SGHAT and CDR2 FQDESV (reference sequence). The CDR3 nucleotides read TGTGCCAGCAGCGCACAGGGGGCCGCAGATACGCAGTATTTT. It yields the protein CASSAQGAADTQYF.

The CDR3 DNA sequence: TGTGCCACCAGCAGTGGGGGGGGCTCAAACACTGAAGCTTTCTTT. Its protein product is CATSSGGGSNTEAFF. The gene calls are TRBV15 and TRBJ1-1, with a possible D match to TRBD1 (6 bases). Germline loops: CDR1 LNHNV, CDR2 YYDKDF (reference sequence). Trimming pared 3 bases from V and 2 bases from J, leaving 13 bases between. This CDR3 comprises 15 residues.

The gene calls are TRBV14 and TRBJ1-2; D might be TRBD1 (6 bases). V lost 2 bases, J lost 6 bases, and 16 bases lay in between. The CDR3 spans 15 residues. Germline V gives CDR1 SGHDN, CDR2 FVKESK. CDR3 amino acids: CASSQRGGPFNGYTF. CDR3 coding DNA: TGTGCCAGCAGCCAACGTGGGGGGCCATTCAATGGCTACACCTTC.

CDR3 coding DNA: TGCGCCAGCAGCACGGGCCCCTACAATGAGCAGTTCTTC. It specifies CASSTGPYNEQFF. V gene TRBV5-1 combines with J gene TRBJ2-1; D call uncertain. The CDR3 spans 13 residues. Deletions cut 4 bases from V and 2 bases from J, with 7 bases between. Germline assignment: CDR1 SGHRS and CDR2 YFSETQ.

This rearrangement joins TRBV15 to TRBJ2-3, with no clear D. Trimming left V 5 bases short and J 5 bases short, with 8 bases between. Germline V gene lookup returns CDR1 LNHNV and CDR2 YYDKDF (reference sequence). The CDR3 spans 12 residues. CDR3 region: CATSPARDTQYF. The CDR3 nucleotides read TGTGCCACCAGCCCCGCTAGAGATACGCAGTATTTT.